This TCR beta chain was observed in a study of synovial regulatory T cells in juvenile arthritis. Study-level information: One patient received methotrexate plus infliximab; one lacked treatment information.

Produced via immunoSEQ multiplex PCR; TCRdb's table is partial and in-frame only. The sample data list roughly 9,900 clones. Notes on the study in general: iaTreg cells shared more CDR3 sequences with synovial Tregs than other blood Tregs did. Inflammation-associated Treg cells in blood had less TCR diversity than the remaining blood Treg cells. Across patients, iaTreg TCR repertoires were mostly private, partly shared with synovial Teff and blood CPL.

With regard to this clone: The antigen remains undetermined.

CDR3 length: 13 amino acids. No nucleotide data were recorded. CDR1 is LNHDA and CDR2 is SQIVND in the germline V gene (reference sequence). The clonotype originates from a donor between 2 and 35 years old with juvenile idiopathic arthritis. The sequenced sample was Treg cells from blood. Subset meaning: remaining (HLA-DR-negative) circulating blood Treg cells. V is TRBV19 and J is TRBJ1-2; TCRdb selects TRBD1, and the lack of DNA leaves this call unchecked. The CDR3 is CASRTGVFYGYTF.